This T cell receptor beta chain was recovered during a study of human T cells and chemical hapten exposure. About the research overall: Patch testing placed 0.01% DPC on the upper back, with readings at 6 days. Notes on the study in general: There was no change with DPC sensitization in TCRs above 1 in 1000 frequency.

Described time point: patch test 3, about 24 weeks after DPC sensitization. The treatment was: therapeutic diphenylcyclopropenone sensitization with weekly scalp DPC. People who gave samples had alopecia, were 18 to 70 years old, and were suitable for DPC. Researchers extracted total RNA from unfractionated whole blood. TCRdb re-called the RACE reads through MiXCR, storing one row per CDR3 protein. Among 210,000 or so distinct CDR3 sequences listed, more than 20% were seen once. Germline V gene data show CDR1 as DFQATT and CDR2 as SNEGSKA (reference sequence). The CDR3 is 12 amino acids. Trimming removed 7 bases from V and 3 bases from J, with 13 bases in between. To note about this clonotype: Its antigen is still unknown.

The clonotype originates from a middle-aged woman with alopecia areata. Some clones in this sample may be carry-over from other donors' samples. The sequencing used whole blood, collected in connection with sensitization to the hapten diphenylcyclopropenone (DPC). The chain couples TRBV20-1 to TRBJ2-7, with D unclear. CDR3 loop: CSGKGKYYEQYF. DNA for the CDR3: TGCAGTGGGAAAGGGAAATACTACGAGCAGTACTTC.